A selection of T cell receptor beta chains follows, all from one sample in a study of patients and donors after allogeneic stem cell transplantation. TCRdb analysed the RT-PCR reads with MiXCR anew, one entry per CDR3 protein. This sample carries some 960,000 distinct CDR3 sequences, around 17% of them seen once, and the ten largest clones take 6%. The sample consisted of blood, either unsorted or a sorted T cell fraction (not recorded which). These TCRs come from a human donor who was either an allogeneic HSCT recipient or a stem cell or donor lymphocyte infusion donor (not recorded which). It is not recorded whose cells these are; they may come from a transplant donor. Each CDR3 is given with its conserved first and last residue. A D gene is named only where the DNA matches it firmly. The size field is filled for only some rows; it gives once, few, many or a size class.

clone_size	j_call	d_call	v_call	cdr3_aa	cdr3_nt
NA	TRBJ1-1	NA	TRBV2	CASRGPDLILEAFF	TGTGCCAGCAGGGGCCCCGACCTGATCCTAGAAGCTTTCTTT
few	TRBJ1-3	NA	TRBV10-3	CATFLGFGNTIYF	TGTGCCACCTTCTTGGGCTTCGGAAACACCATATATTTT
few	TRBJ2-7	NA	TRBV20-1	CSARAPGSDEQYF	TGCAGTGCTAGAGCGCCGGGAAGTGACGAGCAGTACTTC
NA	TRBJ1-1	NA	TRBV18	CASSRISIGGGQLYTEAFF	TGTGCCAGCTCACGAATATCAATCGGCGGGGGTCAGTTGTACACTGAAGCTTTCTTT
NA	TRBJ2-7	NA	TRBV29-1	CSVTDLAYEQYF	TGCAGCGTCACAGACCTGGCCTACGAGCAGTACTTC
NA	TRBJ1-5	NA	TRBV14	CASSQVRDDELDQPQHF	TGTGCCAGCAGCCAAGTAAGGGACGATGAACTAGATCAGCCCCAGCATTTT
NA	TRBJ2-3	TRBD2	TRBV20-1	CSAWGRLAGIRAQYF	TGCAGTGCTTGGGGGAGGCTAGCGGGGATACGGGCGCAGTATTTT
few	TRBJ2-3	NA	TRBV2	CASSEQAGASDTQYF	TGTGCCAGCAGTGAACAGGCAGGGGCCTCAGATACGCAGTATTTT
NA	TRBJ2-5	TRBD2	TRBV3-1	CASSQSPGTIGETQYF	TGTGCCAGCAGCCAAAGCCCCGGGACTATTGGAGAGACCCAGTACTTC
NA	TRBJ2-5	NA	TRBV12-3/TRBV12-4	CASSLARRSKERPQYF	TGTGCCAGCAGTTTAGCGAGGAGGAGCAAAGAGAGACCCCAGTACTTC
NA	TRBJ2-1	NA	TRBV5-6	CASSLRQPEQFF	TGTGCCAGCAGCTTGAGGCAGCCTGAGCAGTTCTTC
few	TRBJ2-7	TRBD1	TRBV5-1	CASSLGGTGDSYEQYF	TGCGCCAGCAGCTTGGGTGGGACAGGAGATTCCTACGAGCAGTACTTC
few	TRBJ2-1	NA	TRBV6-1	CASRKRLVDLNNEQFF	TGTGCCAGCAGGAAACGACTAGTAGACTTGAACAATGAGCAGTTCTTC
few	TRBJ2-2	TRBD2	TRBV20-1	CSAEAGGTGELFF	TGCAGTGCTGAGGCGGGAGGTACCGGGGAGCTGTTTTTT
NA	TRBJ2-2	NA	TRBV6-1	CASRKGTKNTGELFF	TGTGCCAGCAGGAAGGGGACCAAAAACACCGGGGAGCTGTTTTTT
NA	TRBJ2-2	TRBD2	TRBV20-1	CSARRGGGGAGELFF	TGCAGTGCTAGGAGGGGCGGCGGGGGGGCCGGGGAGCTGTTTTTT
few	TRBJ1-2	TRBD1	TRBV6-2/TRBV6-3	CASSYGTGNNYGYTF	TGTGCCAGCAGTTACGGGACAGGGAACAACTATGGCTACACCTTC
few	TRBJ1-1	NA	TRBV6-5	CASSYSLRGAMNTEAFF	TGTGCCAGCAGTTACTCGTTACGGGGGGCCATGAACACTGAAGCTTTCTTT
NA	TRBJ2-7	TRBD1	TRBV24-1	CATSDTGTGSYEQYF	TGTGCCACCAGTGACACCGGGACAGGGTCCTACGAGCAGTACTTC
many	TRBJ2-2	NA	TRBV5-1	CASSGFTGELFF	TGCGCCAGCAGCGGGTTCACCGGGGAGCTGTTTTTT
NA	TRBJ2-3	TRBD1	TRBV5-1	CASSLGTGSSTDTQYF	TGCGCCAGCAGCTTGGGGACAGGGTCTTCCACAGATACGCAGTATTTT
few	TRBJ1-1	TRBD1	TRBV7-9	CASSSGGGRGTEAFF	TGTGCCAGCAGCTCAGGGGGGGGGCGAGGGACTGAAGCTTTCTTT
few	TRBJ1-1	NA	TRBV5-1	CASSSSGGLGTEAFF	TGCGCCAGCAGCTCCTCCGGGGGGTTGGGCACTGAAGCTTTCTTT
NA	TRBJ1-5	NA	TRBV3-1	CASSQDTGRSQPQHF	TGTGCCAGCAGCCAAGATACAGGAAGGAGCCAGCCCCAGCATTTT
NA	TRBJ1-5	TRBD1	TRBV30	CAWGTVYSNQPQHF	TGTGCCTGGGGGACAGTTTATAGCAATCAGCCCCAGCATTTT
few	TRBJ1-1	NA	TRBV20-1	CSARWTGWTEAFF	TGCAGTGCTAGATGGACGGGCTGGACTGAAGCTTTCTTT
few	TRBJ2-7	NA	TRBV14	CASSQDRGTSKYF	TGTGCCAGCAGCCAAGATCGAGGGACATCGAAATACTTC
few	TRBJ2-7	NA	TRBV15	CATKISVQEQYF	TGTGCCACCAAGATCAGCGTTCAAGAGCAGTACTTC
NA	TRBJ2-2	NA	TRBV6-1	CATQPTLSGELFF	TGTGCCACCCAACCGACACTTTCCGGGGAGCTGTTTTTT
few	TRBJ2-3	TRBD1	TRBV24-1	CATSDKGQGRDTQYF	TGTGCCACCAGTGATAAGGGACAGGGAAGGGATACGCAGTATTTT
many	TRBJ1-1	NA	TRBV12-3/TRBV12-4	CASSLEAFF	TGTGCCAGCAGTCTCGAAGCTTTCTTT
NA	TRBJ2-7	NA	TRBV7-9	CASSPDVRGGGF	TGTGCCAGCAGCCCCGATGTGCGGGGTGGAGGCTTC
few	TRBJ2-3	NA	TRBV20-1	CSASSHSTDTQYF	TGCAGTGCTTCATCCCACAGCACAGATACGCAGTATTTT
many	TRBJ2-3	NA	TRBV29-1	CSVEDRASTDTQYF	TGCAGCGTTGAAGACAGAGCTAGCACAGATACGCAGTATTTT
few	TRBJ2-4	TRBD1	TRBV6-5	CASSWDPGQVTKNIQYF	TGTGCCAGCAGTTGGGATCCAGGACAGGTTACCAAAAACATTCAGTACTTC
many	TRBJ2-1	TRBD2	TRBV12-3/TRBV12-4	CASSHRTSGSYNEQFF	TGTGCCAGCAGCCACCGGACTAGCGGGAGTTACAATGAGCAGTTCTTC
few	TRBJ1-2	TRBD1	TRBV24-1	CATSDRDRAGSNYGYTF	TGTGCCACCAGTGACCGGGACAGGGCGGGATCTAACTATGGCTACACCTTC
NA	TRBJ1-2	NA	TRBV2	CASSLAARGYTF	TGTGCCAGCAGTCTGGCGGCCCGGGGCTACACCTTC
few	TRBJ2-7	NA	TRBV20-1	CSASTGQLYEQYF	TGCAGTGCTAGTACGGGACAACTCTACGAGCAGTACTTC
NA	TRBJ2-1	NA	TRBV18	CASSPTRQGMNEQFF	TGTGCCAGCTCACCTACGAGGCAGGGTATGAATGAGCAGTTCTTC
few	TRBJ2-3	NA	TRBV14	CASSRRGFGFGTDTQYF	TGTGCCAGCAGCCGGCGGGGATTTGGCTTTGGCACAGATACGCAGTATTTT